These 22 T cell receptor beta chains originate from one sample sequenced in a study of graft-versus-host responses after intestinal transplantation. Their antigens are not known. Sequenced by immunoSEQ multiplex PCR; TCRdb stores in-frame clones only, minus some. This table has tens of thousands of clones, 85% to 90% appearing once. Sample: unstimulated CD8+ T cells sorted from spleen or lymph node cells, taken before transplant. Receptors were obtained from a human donor who was the organ donor for an intestinal transplant.

Regarding this clone: An end of the junction differs from the germline gene, which may be a read error. The gene calls are TRBV27 and TRBJ2-1, with TRBD2 matching 12 bases. Germline V gene sequence: CDR1 MNHEY, CDR2 SMNVEV (reference sequence). This CDR3 is built from 14 residues. The CDR3 reads CASTPSGGANGQFF. The CDR3 DNA is TGTGCCAGCACTCCTAGCGGGGGGGCTAATGGGCAGTTCTTC.

The CDR3 spells CASSDQAGGTDTQYF. CDR3 nucleotide sequence: TGTGCCAGCAGTGACCAGGCAGGGGGCACAGATACGCAGTATTTT. The V gene is TRBV6-4, the J gene TRBJ2-3; weak D call: TRBD1 (6 bases). The CDR3 is 15 amino acids. Germline CDR1 is MRHNA and CDR2 is SNTAGT. Trimming left V 2 bases short and J 1 base short, with 10 bases between.

The rearrangement links TRBV7-8 to TRBJ1-5, with D hard to call. The ends were cut back, 5 bases at V and 5 bases at J, with 10 bases in the middle. The germline CDR1 and CDR2 sequences are SGHVS and FQNEAQ. The CDR3 sequence is 13 residues long. The CDR3 region is CASSLGFDQPQHF. CDR3 sequence (DNA): TGTGCCAGCAGCCTAGGTTTCGATCAGCCCCAGCATTTT.

This clone was observed a few times. The chain employs TRBV28 and TRBJ2-3; 9 nucleotides agree with TRBD2. Per germline, CDR1 MDHEN and CDR2 SYDVKM. The CDR3 runs 15 residues. V shed 4 bases and J 6 bases; nucleotides not matched to a gene: 8. The CDR3 DNA is TGTGCCAGCAGTTACTCGACTCTAGCGGGGGATACGCAGTATTTT. It encodes CASSYSTLAGDTQYF.

V gene TRBV27 combines with J gene TRBJ2-3; 8 nucleotides agree with TRBD1. With V trimmed by 1 base and J by 2 bases, 2 bases remained unmatched. The CDR3 contains 15 residues. Looked up from germline, CDR1 is MNHEY and CDR2 is SMNVEV (reference sequence). CDR3 amino acids: CASSLWTGHTDTQYF. In DNA, the CDR3 is TGTGCCAGCAGTTTATGGACAGGGCACACAGATACGCAGTATTTT.

This clone was detected only a few times. V is TRBV19 and J is TRBJ1-1, with D possibly matching TRBD1 (5 bases). Looked up from germline, CDR1 is LNHDA and CDR2 is SQIVND (reference sequence). CDR3 size: 12 residues. The ends were cut back, 9 bases at V and 3 bases at J, with 11 bases in the middle. The CDR3 here is CASRQGYTEAFF. As DNA, the CDR3 is TGTGCCAGCCGTCAGGGATACACTGAAGCTTTCTTT.

V usage is TRBV29-1 and J usage is TRBJ1-2; 7 positions match TRBD1. Germline V gene lookup returns CDR1 SQVTM and CDR2 ANQGSEA. The trim removed 3 bases at V and 3 bases at J, leaving 1 base unmatched. This CDR3 is built from 12 residues. CDR3 DNA: TGCAGCGTTGACCAGGGGGACTATGGCTACACCTTC. This gives the protein CSVDQGDYGYTF.

V and J are TRBV27 and TRBJ1-1; 10 nucleotides line up with TRBD1. The ends lost 7 bases at V and 11 bases at J; junction bases unmatched: 7. Germline V lookup: CDR1 MNHEY, CDR2 SMNVEV (reference sequence). The CDR3 runs 12 residues. In DNA, the CDR3 is TGTGCCAGCAAGACAGGGGGCGCAGAGGCTTTCTTT. Translation gives CASKTGGAEAFF.

The chain recombines TRBV7-9 with TRBJ1-1; D uncertain. Germline V lookup: CDR1 SEHNR, CDR2 FQNEAQ (reference sequence). V lost 1 base, J lost 1 base, and 10 bases lay in between. This CDR3 region has 15 residues. The DNA of the CDR3 is TGTGCCAGCAGCTTAGAGAATTACGGGAACACTGAAGCTTTCTTT. Protein: CASSLENYGNTEAFF. Looking up the rest from reference TRBV7-9 and TRBJ1-1 gives the full variable domain: DTGVSQNPRHKITKRGQNVTFRCDPISEHNRLYWYRQTLGQGPEFLTYFQNEAQLEKSRLLSDRFSAERPKGSFSTLEIQRTEQGDSAMYLCASSLENYGNTEAFFGQGTRLTVV.

In this sample, this clone turned up once. The genes are TRBV7-9 and TRBJ2-3; a possible D gene is TRBD1 (6 bases). CDR1 SEHNR and CDR2 FQNEAQ come from the germline V gene (reference sequence). V was shortened by 0 bases and J by 6 bases, with 10 bases between the two germline ends. The CDR3 length is 14 residues. The CDR3 coding sequence is TGTGCCAGCAGCTTAGCGGGGACACGGGATACGCAGTATTTT. Translating gives CASSLAGTRDTQYF.

The V and J genes are TRBV11-2 and TRBJ2-3, with 7 nucleotides matching TRBD2. The V gene end was trimmed by 7 bases and the J gene end by 0 bases; junction bases not matched to a gene: 16. The CDR3 consists of 18 residues. Germline assignment: CDR1 SGHAT and CDR2 FQNNGV. The CDR3 DNA is TGTGCCAGCACCAAGAGGAGTGGCGGGGGACCTAGCACAGATACGCAGTATTTT. Residues: CASTKRSGGGPSTDTQYF.

V and J are TRBV4-3 and TRBJ1-6; TRBD1 might be the D (5 bases). Between the trimmed V and J ends, which lost 8 bases and 7 bases, there was a span of 12 bases. Per germline, CDR1 LGHNA and CDR2 YSLEER. CDR3 length: 13 amino acids. DNA for the CDR3: TGCGCCAGCGGCGGGGGGAGGAATTCACCCCTCCACTTT. It yields the protein CASGGGRNSPLHF.

The V and J genes are TRBV11-2 and TRBJ1-1; 8 nucleotides agree with TRBD1. This CDR3 comprises 15 residues. V lost 2 bases and J lost 1; bases outside the gene matches: 3. Germline V gene data show CDR1 as SGHAT and CDR2 as FQNNGV. CDR3 loop: CASSLYDRGNTEAFF. For the CDR3, the DNA is TGTGCCAGCAGCTTATATGACAGGGGGAACACTGAAGCTTTCTTT.

V and J are TRBV13 and TRBJ2-2, with D possibly TRBD1 on 5 matching bases. The CDR3 is made up of 14 amino acids. Germline CDR1 PRHDT, CDR2 FYEKMQ (reference sequence). V lost 3 bases and J 5 bases, leaving 10 bases between the germline ends. The CDR3 nucleotides read TGTGCCAGCAGCTTGCAGGGTTGGACCGGGGAGCTGTTTTTT. Its translation is CASSLQGWTGELFF.

V usage is TRBV7-2 and J usage is TRBJ2-2, with 7 bases matching TRBD1. Unmatched junction bases numbered 11, after V lost 5 bases and J lost 5 bases. The V gene's germline CDR1 is SGHTA and CDR2 FQGNSA. This CDR3 spans 16 amino acids. The CDR3 DNA is TGTGCCAGCAGCGCCCCTCGGGCAGGGGGTACCGGGGAGCTGTTTTTT. It encodes CASSAPRAGGTGELFF.

The chain employs TRBV6-5 and TRBJ1-3, with a tentative D call TRBD1 (5 bases). Germline values: CDR1 MNHEY, CDR2 SVGAGI. The CDR3 is 14 amino acids. V gave up 6 bases and J gave up 2 bases, with 11 bases separating them. DNA of the CDR3: TGTGCCAGCAGCCCGGACATTCCTGGAAACACCATATATTTT. This translates into CASSPDIPGNTIYF.

The chain couples TRBV6-1 to TRBJ1-6, with D unclear. Trimming pared 6 bases from V and 14 bases from J, leaving 23 bases between. The germline V gene encodes CDR1 MNHNS and CDR2 SASEGT. This CDR3 contains 15 residues. CDR3: CASRPDVGSGESLHF. CDR3 sequence (DNA): TGTGCCAGCAGGCCCGACGTAGGGTCCGGGGAATCCCTCCACTTT.

This chain joins TRBV28 and TRBJ2-7; 9 bases are a match to TRBD2. The CDR3 has 21 residues. Germline CDR1 reads MDHEN; CDR2 reads SYDVKM. With 0 bases clipped from V and 6 bases from J, the junction kept 24 bases outside the gene matches. CDR3 sequence: CASSLCLSFPPSGVSPCEQYV. The CDR3 DNA sequence: TGTGCCAGCAGTTTATGCCTTTCCTTCCCCCCTAGCGGGGTATCTCCCTGCGAGCAGTACGTC.

V is TRBV25-1 and J is TRBJ1-1; D ambiguous. The ends were cut back, 2 bases at V and 5 bases at J, with 6 bases in the middle. The germline V gene has CDR1 MGHDK and CDR2 SYGVNS. The CDR3 covers 12 residues. The CDR3 nucleotides read TGTGCCAGCAGTGAAGGACTGACTGAAGCTTTCTTT. It translates to CASSEGLTEAFF.

The rearrangement uses TRBV7-2 and TRBJ1-5, with D hard to call. CDR1 is SGHTA and CDR2 is FQGNSA in the germline V gene. The CDR3 sequence is 15 residues long. Trimming took 1 base from V and 0 from J, leaving 7 bases between them. The CDR3, as DNA: TGTGCCAGCAGCTTAGGGGCCCATAGCAATCAGCCCCAGCATTTT. Translation: CASSLGAHSNQPQHF.

J is TRBJ2-7 and V is TRBV2; D gene unclear. Trimming stripped 1 base from V and 4 bases from J, with 11 bases between. CDR3 length: 14 residues. Germline assignment: CDR1 SNHLY and CDR2 FYNNEI. For the CDR3, the DNA is TGTGCCAGCAGTGAAGAGACTGATTATTACGAGCAGTACGTC. Protein: CASSEETDYYEQYV.

The chain combines TRBV30 with TRBJ1-1; 8 positions match TRBD1. Germline values: CDR1 GTSNPN, CDR2 SVGIG (reference sequence). This CDR3 region has 14 residues. The J segment lost 5 bases and the V segment lost 2 bases, leaving 7 bases of the junction unmatched. The CDR3 DNA sequence: TGTGCCTGGAGTTCACGGACAGGGTGGACTGAAGCTTTCTTT. Protein: CAWSSRTGWTEAFF.